The 17 T cell receptor beta chains below were found in one sample sequenced in a study of blood T cell repertoires in COVID-19 (dated by TCRdb to about 2020). Receptor libraries were prepared by the immunoSEQ multiplex PCR assay. Held by TCRdb, this immuneACCESS table contains in-frame sequences only and omits some clones. Under half of the omission traces to an unresolved V gene where checked; the cause of the rest is unknown. The sample data list 270,000 or so clones, and around nine tenths of these were observed just once. The ten largest clones represent approximately 8.2% of the sample. Sequenced input: peripheral blood. The receptors were gathered from a middle-aged man with active or convalescent COVID-19.

The count of this clone is one. V gene TRBV5-6 combines with J gene TRBJ2-5; possibly TRBD2 for D (5 bases). Trimming removed 0 bases at V and 5 bases at J, with 14 bases between. The CDR3 is 15 residues long. The germline V gene has CDR1 SGHDT and CDR2 YYEEEE. Here the CDR3 DNA reads TGTGCCAGCAGCTTGGATCTAAACGGGATTGAGACCCAGTACTTC. This translates into CASSLDLNGIETQYF.

The chain has TRBV18 and TRBJ2-3, with D uncertain. The CDR3 has 17 residues. Germline V CDR1 and CDR2: KGHSH, LQKENI. Trimming pared 3 bases from V and 1 base from J, leaving 17 bases between. As DNA, the CDR3 is TGTGCCAGCTCACCGAACCTAGGAGCCTCGGGCACAGATACGCAGTATTTT. It codes for CASSPNLGASGTDTQYF.

The gene calls are TRBV9 and TRBJ2-1; 7 bases match TRBD1. Unmatched junction bases numbered 5, after V lost 2 bases and J lost 12 bases. The CDR3 covers 12 residues. Germline lookup yields CDR1 SGDLS and CDR2 YYNGEE. The CDR3, as DNA: TGTGCCAGCAGCGTTGAGGGGGCGGGGCAGTTCTTC. This gives the protein CASSVEGAGQFF.

As to this clone: Other DNA sequences in the same sample also yield this CDR3. The V and J genes are TRBV9 and TRBJ1-1; 9 nucleotides agree with TRBD1. V trimming: 4 bases; J trimming: 5 bases; junction bases outside the gene matches: 6. The CDR3 is made up of 14 amino acids. Germline V gives CDR1 SGDLS, CDR2 YYNGEE. The CDR3 here is CASSPGTGLTEAFF. The CDR3 DNA sequence: TGTGCCAGCAGCCCTGGGACAGGGTTAACTGAAGCTTTCTTT.

This chain links TRBV2 with TRBJ2-3, with TRBD1 matching over 7 bases. V dropped 4 bases and J dropped 6; count of bases not matched to a gene: 13. CDR3 length equals 16 residues. Germline loops: CDR1 SNHLY, CDR2 FYNNEI. The CDR3 DNA follows: TGTGCCAGCAGTGTCGGGCAGGGGGTCTACCCGGATACGCAGTATTTT. As protein: CASSVGQGVYPDTQYF. The whole variable domain, filled in from reference TRBV2 and TRBJ2-3, reads EPEVTQTPSHQVTQMGQEVILRCVPISNHLYFYWYRQILGQKVEFLVSFYNNEISEKSEIFDDQFSVERPDGSNFTLKIRSTKLEDSAMYFCASSVGQGVYPDTQYFGPGTRLTVL.

The chain couples TRBV4-1 to TRBJ2-7; 8 bases agree with TRBD2. The CDR3 sequence is 17 residues long. The junction had 11 bases not matched to a gene; V was cut back by 0 bases and J by 4 bases. Germline values: CDR1 MGHRA, CDR2 YSYEKL. As DNA, the CDR3 is TGCGCCAGCAGCCAAGAGGCTGGGGCGGGAGGTCGTTACGAGCAGTACTTC. As protein: CASSQEAGAGGRYEQYF.

In this sample, this clone turned up a few times. The chain couples TRBV2 to TRBJ1-1, with D possibly being TRBD1 (5 bases). V was cut by 0 bases and J by 5 bases, with 16 bases left in between. The CDR3 has 16 amino acids. Germline CDR1 reads SNHLY; CDR2 reads FYNNEI. The CDR3: CASSEAGQGGETEAFF. The CDR3, as DNA: TGTGCCAGCAGTGAAGCCGGTCAGGGAGGGGAGACTGAAGCTTTCTTT.

The chain has TRBV9 and TRBJ2-1; 10 positions match TRBD2. The CDR3 runs 16 residues. The trim removed 1 base at V and 6 bases at J, leaving 7 bases unmatched. CDR1 is SGDLS, CDR2 YYNGEE, per germline. CDR3 region: CASSVRVLAGANEQFF. CDR3 nucleotide sequence: TGTGCCAGCAGCGTACGCGTTCTAGCGGGAGCCAATGAGCAGTTCTTC.

For the CDR3, the DNA is TGTGCCAAAGGCAGGGCCGCGAACACCGGGGAGCTGTTTTTT. Translating it yields CAKGRAANTGELFF. The J gene is TRBJ2-2, the V gene TRBV6-5, with a weak D call TRBD1 (5 bases). Trimming cost V 10 bases and J 0 bases, with 12 bases left between them. Germline loops: CDR1 MNHEY, CDR2 SVGAGI. The CDR3 contains 14 residues.

Written as DNA, the CDR3 is TGTGCCAGCAGTCAAGGAGGCTCCTACAATGAGCAGTTCTTC. As protein: CASSQGGSYNEQFF. This rearrangement joins TRBV27 to TRBJ2-1, with a tentative D call TRBD2 (5 bases). This CDR3 region has 14 residues. Germline V gives CDR1 MNHEY, CDR2 SMNVEV (reference sequence). Trimming removed 5 bases from V and 0 bases from J, with 8 bases in between.

The genes are TRBV7-9 and TRBJ2-5, with a weak D call TRBD1 (5 bases). The CDR3 extends over 12 amino acids. Deletions cut 7 bases from V and 5 bases from J, with 11 bases between. In germline, CDR1 is SEHNR, CDR2 FQNEAQ (reference sequence). The CDR3 nucleotides are TGTGCCAGCAAAGCAGGGTTGGAGACCCAGTACTTC. It translates to CASKAGLETQYF.

This clone came up once. This chain links TRBV7-2 with TRBJ1-1; unclear D gene. Looked up from germline, CDR1 is SGHTA and CDR2 is FQGNSA. CDR3 size: 15 residues. V was clipped by 1 base and J by 1 base, with 10 bases between them. The CDR3: CASSLGGARNTEAFF. The CDR3 DNA reads as TGTGCCAGCAGCTTAGGAGGCGCACGGAACACTGAAGCTTTCTTT.

The CDR3 here is CASSFYAVSGNTIYF. CDR3 in DNA: TGTGCCAGCAGCTTTTACGCGGTCTCTGGAAACACCATATATTTT. The chain has TRBV13 and TRBJ1-3; no reliable D call. The CDR3 length is 15 residues. CDR1 is PRHDT and CDR2 is FYEKMQ in the germline V gene (reference sequence). The V end was cut by 3 bases, the J end by 0 bases, with 9 bases between.

The rearrangement uses TRBV9 and TRBJ2-7, with TRBD2 as a possible D gene (6 bases). Trimming cost V 0 bases and J 3 bases, with 13 bases left between them. Germline V gives CDR1 SGDLS, CDR2 YYNGEE. The length of the CDR3 is 15 residues. This chain's CDR3 is CASSVGVAADYEQYF. The CDR3 nucleotides read TGTGCCAGCAGCGTAGGTGTAGCGGCAGACTACGAGCAGTACTTC.

The V call is TRBV7-9, the J call TRBJ2-5, with TRBD2 identical over 9 bases. Losses at the gene ends were 5 bases for V and 2 bases for J; bases not matched to a gene: 9. Per germline, CDR1 SEHNR and CDR2 FQNEAQ (reference sequence). This CDR3 spans 16 amino acids. The CDR3 coding sequence is TGTGCCAGCAGCCAACGGAGTAGCGGGGGACAAGAGACCCAGTACTTC. It yields the protein CASSQRSSGGQETQYF.

The chain has TRBV6-5 and TRBJ2-4, with 7 bases fitting TRBD1. V gave up 4 bases and J gave up 7 bases; unmatched junction bases: 7. The length of the CDR3 is 14 residues. The germline V gene has CDR1 MNHEY and CDR2 SVGAGI. DNA for the CDR3: TGTGCCAGCAGTTCGAGACAGGGTTTGAACATTCAGTACTTC. The encoded protein is CASSSRQGLNIQYF.

This chain's CDR3 is CASSQVGAQANTEAFF. The CDR3 bases are TGCGCCAGCAGCCAAGTTGGGGCGCAGGCGAACACTGAAGCTTTCTTT. V gene TRBV4-1 combines with J gene TRBJ1-1; TRBD1 is a possible D gene (5 bases). CDR1 MGHRA and CDR2 YSYEKL come from the germline V gene. This CDR3 is 16 amino acids long. Trimming took 1 base from V and 1 from J, leaving 13 bases between them.